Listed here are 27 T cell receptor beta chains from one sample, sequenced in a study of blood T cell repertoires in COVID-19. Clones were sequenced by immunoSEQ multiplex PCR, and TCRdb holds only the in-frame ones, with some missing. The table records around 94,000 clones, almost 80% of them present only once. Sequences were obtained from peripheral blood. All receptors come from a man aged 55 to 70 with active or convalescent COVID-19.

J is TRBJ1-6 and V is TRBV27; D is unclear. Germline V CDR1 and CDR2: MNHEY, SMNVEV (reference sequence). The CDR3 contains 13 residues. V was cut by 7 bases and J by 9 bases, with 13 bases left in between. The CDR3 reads CASKNTRGSPLHF. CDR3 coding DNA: TGTGCCAGCAAGAACACGCGGGGTTCACCCCTCCACTTT.

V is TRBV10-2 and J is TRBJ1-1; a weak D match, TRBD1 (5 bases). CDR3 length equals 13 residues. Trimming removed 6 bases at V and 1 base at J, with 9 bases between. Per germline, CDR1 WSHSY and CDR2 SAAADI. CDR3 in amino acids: CASSTQGNTEAFF. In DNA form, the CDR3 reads TGCGCCAGCAGCACTCAGGGGAACACTGAAGCTTTCTTT.

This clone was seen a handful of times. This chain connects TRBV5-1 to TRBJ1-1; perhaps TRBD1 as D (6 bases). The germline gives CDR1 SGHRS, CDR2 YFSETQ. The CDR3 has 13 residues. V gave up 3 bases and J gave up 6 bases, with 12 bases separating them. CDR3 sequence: CASSSRGTSEAFF. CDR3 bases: TGCGCCAGCAGCTCCAGGGGAACCTCTGAAGCTTTCTTT. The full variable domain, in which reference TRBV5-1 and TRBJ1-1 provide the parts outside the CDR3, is KAGVTQTPRYLIKTRGQQVTLSCSPISGHRSVSWYQQTPGQGLQFLFEYFSETQRNKGNFPGRFSGRQFSNSRSEMNVSTLELGDSALYLCASSSRGTSEAFFGQGTRLTVV.

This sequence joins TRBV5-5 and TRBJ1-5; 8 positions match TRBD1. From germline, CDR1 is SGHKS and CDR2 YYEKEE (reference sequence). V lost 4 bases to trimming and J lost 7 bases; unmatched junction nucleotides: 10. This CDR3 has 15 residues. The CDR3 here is CASSRGQALTQPQHF. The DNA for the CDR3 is TGTGCCAGCAGCAGGGGACAGGCTCTCACCCAGCCCCAGCATTTT.

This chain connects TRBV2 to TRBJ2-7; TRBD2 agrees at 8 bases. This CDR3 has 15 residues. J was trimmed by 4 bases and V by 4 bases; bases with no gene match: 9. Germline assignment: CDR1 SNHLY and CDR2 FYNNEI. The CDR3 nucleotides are TGTGCCAGCAGTGGGGATACGGGAGGGCCGTACGAGCAGTACTTC. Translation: CASSGDTGGPYEQYF.

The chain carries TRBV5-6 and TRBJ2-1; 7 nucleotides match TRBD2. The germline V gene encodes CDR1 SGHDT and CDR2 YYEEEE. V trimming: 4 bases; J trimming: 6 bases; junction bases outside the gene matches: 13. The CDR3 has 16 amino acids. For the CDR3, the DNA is TGTGCCAGCAGCCTCTACCAGAGCACGGGGGGCAATGAGCAGTTCTTC. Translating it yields CASSLYQSTGGNEQFF.

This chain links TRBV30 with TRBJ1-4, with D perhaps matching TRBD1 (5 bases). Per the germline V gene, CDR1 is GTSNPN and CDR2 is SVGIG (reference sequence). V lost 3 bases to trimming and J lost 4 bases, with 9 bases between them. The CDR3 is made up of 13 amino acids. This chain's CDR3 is CAWRPGNNEKLFF. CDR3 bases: TGTGCCTGGAGACCAGGGAATAATGAAAAACTGTTTTTT.

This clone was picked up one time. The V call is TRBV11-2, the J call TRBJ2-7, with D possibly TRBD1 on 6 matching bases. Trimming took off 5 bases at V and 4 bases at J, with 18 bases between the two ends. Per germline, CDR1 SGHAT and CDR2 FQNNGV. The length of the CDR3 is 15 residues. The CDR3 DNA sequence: TGTGCCAGCAGCCTCACCGGGGACCAGGGGTACGAGCAGTACGTC. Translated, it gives CASSLTGDQGYEQYV.

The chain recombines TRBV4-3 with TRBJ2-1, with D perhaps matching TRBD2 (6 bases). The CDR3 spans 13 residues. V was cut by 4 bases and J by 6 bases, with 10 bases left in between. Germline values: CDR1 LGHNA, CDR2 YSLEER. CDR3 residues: CASSPGGVNEQFF. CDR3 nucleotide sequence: TGCGCCAGCAGCCCCGGGGGTGTCAATGAGCAGTTCTTC.

CDR3 bases: TGTGCCAGCAGCCTCGCGCCGAACTCTGGAAACACCATATATTTT. Its translation is CASSLAPNSGNTIYF. The rearrangement joins TRBV9 to TRBJ1-3, with D uncertain. The CDR3 runs 15 residues. Trimming removed 4 bases from V and 0 bases from J, with 11 bases in between. Germline CDR1 and CDR2: SGDLS and YYNGEE.

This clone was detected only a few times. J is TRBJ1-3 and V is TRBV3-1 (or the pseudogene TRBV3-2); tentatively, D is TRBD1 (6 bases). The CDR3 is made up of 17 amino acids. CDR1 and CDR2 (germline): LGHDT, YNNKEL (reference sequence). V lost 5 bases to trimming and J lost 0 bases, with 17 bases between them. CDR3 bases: TGTGCCAGCAGCTCATATCGGGGGGGCCACTCTGGAAACACCATATATTTT. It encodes CASSSYRGGHSGNTIYF.

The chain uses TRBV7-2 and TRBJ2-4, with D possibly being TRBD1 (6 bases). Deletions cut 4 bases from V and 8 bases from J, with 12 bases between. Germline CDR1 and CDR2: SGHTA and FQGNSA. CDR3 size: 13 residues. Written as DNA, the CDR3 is TGTGCCAGCAGCTGGACAGTTAAGGACATTCAGTACTTC. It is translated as CASSWTVKDIQYF.

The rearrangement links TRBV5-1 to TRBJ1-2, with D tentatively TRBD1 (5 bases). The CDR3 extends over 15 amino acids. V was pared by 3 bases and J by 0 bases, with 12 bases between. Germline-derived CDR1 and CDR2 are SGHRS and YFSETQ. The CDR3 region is CASSWQGSTNYGYTF. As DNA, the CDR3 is TGCGCCAGCAGCTGGCAGGGTTCTACTAACTATGGCTACACCTTC.

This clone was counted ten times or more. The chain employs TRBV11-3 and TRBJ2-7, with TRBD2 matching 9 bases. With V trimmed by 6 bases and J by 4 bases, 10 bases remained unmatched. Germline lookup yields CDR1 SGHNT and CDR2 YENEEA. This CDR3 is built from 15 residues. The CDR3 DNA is TGTGCCAGCAGTTTAATTAGCGGGAGTGGGTACGAGCAGTACTTC. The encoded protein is CASSLISGSGYEQYF.

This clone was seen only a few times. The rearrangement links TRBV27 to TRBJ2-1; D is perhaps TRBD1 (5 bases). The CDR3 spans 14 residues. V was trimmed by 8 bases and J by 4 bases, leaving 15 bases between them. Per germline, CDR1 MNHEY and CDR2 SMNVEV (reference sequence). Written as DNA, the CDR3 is TGTGCCAGCCGTAGACAGACGACGTACAATGAGCAGTTCTTC. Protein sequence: CASRRQTTYNEQFF.

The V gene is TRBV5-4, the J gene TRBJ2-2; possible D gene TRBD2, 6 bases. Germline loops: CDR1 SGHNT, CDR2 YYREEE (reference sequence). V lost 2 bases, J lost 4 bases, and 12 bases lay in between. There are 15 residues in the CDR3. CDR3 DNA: TGTGCCAGCAGCTTTGGCGGGACCACCACCGGGGAGCTGTTTTTT. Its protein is CASSFGGTTTGELFF.

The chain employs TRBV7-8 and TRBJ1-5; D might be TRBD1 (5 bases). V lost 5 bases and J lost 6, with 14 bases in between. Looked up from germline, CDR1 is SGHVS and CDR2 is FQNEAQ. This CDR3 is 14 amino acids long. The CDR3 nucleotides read TGTGCCAGCAGCCCTAAGGGGTTTAGTCAGCCCCAGCATTTT. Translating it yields CASSPKGFSQPQHF.

The CDR3: CASSLSWADSHYGYTF. The CDR3 DNA reads as TGTGCCAGCAGCTTAAGTTGGGCAGATTCTCACTATGGCTACACCTTC. The chain uses TRBV7-8 and TRBJ1-2; D remains ambiguous. V lost 2 bases to trimming and J lost 3 bases, with 16 bases between them. The CDR3 sequence is 16 residues long. Germline V CDR1 and CDR2: SGHVS, FQNEAQ.

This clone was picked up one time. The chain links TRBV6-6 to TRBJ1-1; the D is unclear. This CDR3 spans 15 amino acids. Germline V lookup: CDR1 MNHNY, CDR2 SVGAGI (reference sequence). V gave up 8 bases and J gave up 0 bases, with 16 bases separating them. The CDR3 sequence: CASLKNGRLNTEAFF. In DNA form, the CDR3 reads TGTGCCAGCCTTAAAAACGGGAGATTGAACACTGAAGCTTTCTTT.

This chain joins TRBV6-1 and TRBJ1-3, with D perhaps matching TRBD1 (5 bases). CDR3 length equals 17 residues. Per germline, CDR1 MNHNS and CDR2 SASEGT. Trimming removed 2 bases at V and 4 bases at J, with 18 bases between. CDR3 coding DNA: TGTGCCAGCAGTGAACGATATTCAGGGAAGGGGGGAAACACCATATATTTT. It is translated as CASSERYSGKGGNTIYF.

For the CDR3, the DNA is TGTGCCAGCAGCCAAACAGGGTCTGGCTACACCTTC. It codes for CASSQTGSGYTF. The chain carries TRBV28 and TRBJ1-2; the D gene is possibly TRBD1 (6 bases). CDR1 MDHEN and CDR2 SYDVKM come from the germline V gene. V lost 6 bases and J lost 7, with 12 bases in between. The CDR3 consists of 12 residues.

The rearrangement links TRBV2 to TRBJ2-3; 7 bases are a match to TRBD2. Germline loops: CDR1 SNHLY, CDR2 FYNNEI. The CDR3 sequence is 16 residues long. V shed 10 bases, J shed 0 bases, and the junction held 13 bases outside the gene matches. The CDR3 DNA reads TGTGCCATCTTGCAGCGGGAACATTTAAGCACAGATACGCAGTATTTT. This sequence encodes CAILQREHLSTDTQYF.

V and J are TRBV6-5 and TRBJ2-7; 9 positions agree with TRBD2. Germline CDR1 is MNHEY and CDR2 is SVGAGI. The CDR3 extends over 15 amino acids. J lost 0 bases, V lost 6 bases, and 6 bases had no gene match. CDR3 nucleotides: TGTGCCAGCAGGGTACAAGCGGGAGGCTCCTACGAGCAGTACTTC. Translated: CASRVQAGGSYEQYF.

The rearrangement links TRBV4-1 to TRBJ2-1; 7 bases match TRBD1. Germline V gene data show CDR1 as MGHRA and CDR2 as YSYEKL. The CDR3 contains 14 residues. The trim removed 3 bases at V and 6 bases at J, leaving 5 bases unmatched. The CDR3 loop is CASSQADRANEQFF. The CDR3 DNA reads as TGCGCCAGCAGCCAGGCCGACAGGGCCAATGAGCAGTTCTTC.

The CDR3 bases are TGTGCCAGCCGACAGGGGAGCCATGGCTACACCTTC. Translation gives CASRQGSHGYTF. This rearrangement joins TRBV6-6 to TRBJ1-2; 8 positions match TRBD1. The germline V gene encodes CDR1 MNHNY and CDR2 SVGAGI (reference sequence). The V and J ends lost 8 bases and 6 bases, in that order; junction bases with no gene match: 5. The CDR3 has 12 amino acids.

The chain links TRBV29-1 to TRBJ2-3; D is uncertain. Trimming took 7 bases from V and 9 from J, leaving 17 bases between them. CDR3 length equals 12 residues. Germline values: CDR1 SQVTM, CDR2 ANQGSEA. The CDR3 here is CSASLPERTQYF. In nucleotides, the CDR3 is TGCAGCGCCTCCTTACCAGAGCGAACGCAGTATTTT.

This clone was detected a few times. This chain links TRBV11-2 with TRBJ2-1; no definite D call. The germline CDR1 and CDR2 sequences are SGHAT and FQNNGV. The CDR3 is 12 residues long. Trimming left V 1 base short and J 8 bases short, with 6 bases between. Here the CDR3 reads CASSLVLYEQFF. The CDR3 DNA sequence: TGTGCCAGCAGCTTAGTCCTCTATGAGCAGTTCTTC. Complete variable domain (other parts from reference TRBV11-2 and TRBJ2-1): EAGVAQSPRYKIIEKRQSVAFWCNPISGHATLYWYQQILGQGPKLLIQFQNNGVVDDSQLPKDRFSAERLKGVDSTLKIQPAKLEDSAVYLCASSLVLYEQFFGPGTRLTVL.